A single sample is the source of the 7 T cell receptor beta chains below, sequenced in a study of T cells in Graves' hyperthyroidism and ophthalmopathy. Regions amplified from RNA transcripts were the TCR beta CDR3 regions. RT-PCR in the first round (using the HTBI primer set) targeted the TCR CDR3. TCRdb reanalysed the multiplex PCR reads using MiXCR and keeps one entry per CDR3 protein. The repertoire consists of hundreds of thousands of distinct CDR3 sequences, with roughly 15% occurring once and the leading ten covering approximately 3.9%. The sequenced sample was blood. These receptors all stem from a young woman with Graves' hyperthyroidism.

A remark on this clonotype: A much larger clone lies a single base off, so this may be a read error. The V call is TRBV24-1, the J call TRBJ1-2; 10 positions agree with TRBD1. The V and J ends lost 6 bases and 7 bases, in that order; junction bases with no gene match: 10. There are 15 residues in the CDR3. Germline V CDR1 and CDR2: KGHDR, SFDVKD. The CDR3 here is CATSSSGQGEGGYTF. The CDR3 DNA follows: TGTGCCACCAGTTCGTCAGGACAGGGGGAAGGTGGCTACACCTTC.

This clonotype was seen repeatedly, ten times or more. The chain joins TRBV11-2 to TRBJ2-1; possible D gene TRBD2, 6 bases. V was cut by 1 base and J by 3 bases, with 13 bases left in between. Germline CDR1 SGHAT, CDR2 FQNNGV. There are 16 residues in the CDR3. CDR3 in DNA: TGTGCCAGCAGCTTAGTTACTAGCCTAATCTACAATGAGCAGTTCTTC. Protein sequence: CASSLVTSLIYNEQFF.

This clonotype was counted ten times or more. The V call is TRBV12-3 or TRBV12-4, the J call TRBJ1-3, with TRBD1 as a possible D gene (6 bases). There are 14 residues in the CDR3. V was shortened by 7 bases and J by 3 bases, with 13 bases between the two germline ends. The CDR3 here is CASNLGGFGNTIYF. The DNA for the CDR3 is TGTGCCAGCAACCTAGGGGGTTTTGGAAACACCATATATTTT.

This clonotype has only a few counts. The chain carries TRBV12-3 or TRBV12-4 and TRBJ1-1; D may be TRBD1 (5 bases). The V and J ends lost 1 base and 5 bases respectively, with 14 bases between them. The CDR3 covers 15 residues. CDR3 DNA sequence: TGTGCCAGCAGTTTAGTAACGGGGCGAAATACTGAAGCTTTCTTT. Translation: CASSLVTGRNTEAFF.

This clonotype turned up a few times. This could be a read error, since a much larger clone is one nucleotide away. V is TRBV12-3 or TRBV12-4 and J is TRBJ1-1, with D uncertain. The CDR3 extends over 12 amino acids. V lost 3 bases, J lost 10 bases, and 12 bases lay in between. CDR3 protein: CASSFEGSGAFF. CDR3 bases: TGTGCCAGCAGTTTTGAGGGCTCTGGAGCTTTCTTT.

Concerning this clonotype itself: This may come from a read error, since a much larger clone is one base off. CDR3 sequence (DNA): TGTGCCAGCAGCCAAAATAGATTGGATACGCAGTATTTT. Encoded protein: CASSQNRLDTQYF. The chain links TRBV3-1 to TRBJ2-3; D not certain. The CDR3 has 13 residues. Per germline, CDR1 LGHDT and CDR2 YNNKEL (reference sequence). The V end lost 2 bases, the J end lost 6 bases, and 9 bases lay between the germline ends.

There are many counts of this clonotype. The CDR3 protein is CASSEVVSSSYEQYF. In DNA form, the CDR3 reads TGTGCCAGCAGTGAAGTGGTGAGCAGCAGCTACGAGCAGTACTTC. This rearrangement joins TRBV6-1 to TRBJ2-7; no firm D call. Between the trimmed V and J ends, which lost 1 base and 3 bases, there was a span of 13 bases. The length of the CDR3 is 15 residues. Germline CDR1 and CDR2: MNHNS and SASEGT.